This T cell receptor (beta chain) derives from a study of CD8+ T cells in alopecia areata. Extracted from the samples, RNA was reverse transcribed into cDNA to serve as the sequencing template. Here immunoSEQ multiplex PCR was the method, and the copy in TCRdb shows in-frame clones only, minus some. There are some 110,000 clones in the sample, none observed a single time. The CDR3 extends over 13 amino acids. Trimming removed 6 bases from V and 2 bases from J; junction bases left unmatched: 4. CDR1 is NNHDY and CDR2 is SYVADS in the germline V gene. Concerning this clone: The listed genes are named as in mouse. Read coverage stops 4 residues before the CDR3 terminus; the germline J gene supplies the remainder.

The chain employs TRBV13-3 and TRBJ1-1; 7 bases fit TRBD1. Material for sequencing was lesional skin. The receptor comes from a C3H/HeJ mouse with alopecia areata. This strain's MHC haplotype is H2-k. The covered CDR3 bases are TGTGCCAGCACGGGACAGCCTAACACA. Translation gives CASTGQPNT. The whole CDR3 is CASTGQPNTEVFF.